This T cell receptor (beta chain) was captured in a study of T cell changes during pregnancy in multiple sclerosis. Using immunoSEQ multiplex PCR, the repertoire was profiled, and TCRdb retains in-frame clones only, with some absent. The sample records about 56,000 clones, 92% being singletons. The CDR3 has 17 residues. V lost 5 bases to trimming and J lost 0 bases; unmatched junction nucleotides: 4. Germline CDR1 LNHDA, CDR2 SQIVND (reference sequence). The V call is TRBV19, the J call TRBJ2-4; 13 bases align to TRBD2. The sequence came from a female donor with multiple sclerosis, enrolled in a pregnancy study. This sample comprised CD4+ T cells from peripheral blood mononuclear cells, obtained in the third trimester of pregnancy. The CDR3 region is CASSFTSGGGAKNIQYF. The CDR3 nucleotides are TGTGCCAGTAGTTTCACTAGCGGGGGGGGAGCCAAAAACATTCAGTACTTC.